Described below is a single T cell receptor beta chain sequence and its context. The antigen remains undetermined. Sequenced by immunoSEQ multiplex PCR; TCRdb stores in-frame clones only, minus some. This repertoire shows some 45,000 clones, 85% to 90% found once; its top ten account for approximately 5%. This sample is part of a study of OX40 agonist ivuxolimab in advanced cancers. Overall study results and limits: Patients who responded partially at 0.1-3.0 mg/kg showed clonal expansion ranking among the lowest. Expanded clones belonging to CD8+ T cells outnumbered, on average, those of CD4+.

V lost 6 bases and J lost 4, with 12 bases in between. CDR3 length equals 14 residues. From germline, CDR1 is SGHNT and CDR2 YENEEA. Source: CD4+ or CD8+ T cells sorted from blood, taken in a trial of the OX40 agonist ivuxolimab. This clonotype was obtained from an adult with an advanced solid tumor such as melanoma, head and neck, liver or kidney cancer. The rearrangement uses TRBV11-3 and TRBJ2-2; D is tentatively TRBD1 or TRBD2 (5 bases each). This CDR3 is CASREGGGTGELFF. The CDR3 region has the DNA TGTGCCAGCAGGGAAGGTGGGGGCACCGGGGAGCTGTTTTTT.